This TCR beta chain was documented in a study of identical twins. About this clonotype itself: Its antigen is unidentified.

TCRdb used MiXCR to reprocess the 5' RACE reads, holding one entry per CDR3 protein. Altogether a few hundred thousand distinct CDR3 sequences are present, 9% being singletons, with the ten largest covering roughly 8.7%. This CDR3 contains 13 residues. After removal of 5 bases from V and 8 bases from J, the junction contained 5 bases not matched to a gene. CDR1 SGHTA and CDR2 FQGNSA come from the germline V gene. Overall study results and limits: In beta out-of-frame sequences, the excess sharing between twins was weaker.

Sequenced input: naive T cells sorted from blood. The sequence was collected from a woman between 50 and 59 years old in good health. The chain uses TRBV7-2 and TRBJ1-2; the match to TRBD1 covers 10 bases. The chain's CDR3 is CASSDDRGRGYTF. DNA of the CDR3: TGTGCCAGCAGCGACGACAGGGGGCGCGGCTACACCTTC.